A selection of T cell receptor beta chains follows, all from one sample in a study of T cells in Graves' hyperthyroidism and ophthalmopathy. One entry per CDR3 protein results from TCRdb running MiXCR on the multiplex PCR reads. The repertoire holds a few hundred thousand distinct CDR3 sequences, with about 16% as singletons. What was sequenced was blood. Receptors originate from a woman aged 25 to 39 with Graves' hyperthyroidism. Each CDR3 is given with its conserved first and last residue. A D gene is named only where the DNA matches it firmly. Clone size appears in some rows only: once, few, many, or a class for an expanded clone.

clone_size	d_call	j_call	v_call	cdr3_nt	cdr3_aa
few	.	TRBJ1-1	TRBV29-1	TGCAGCGTGGTCGGGACCACTGAAGCTTTCTTT	CSVVGTTEAFF
few	TRBD2	TRBJ2-3	TRBV4-1	TGCGCCAGCACCCTGACTAGCAGCCCAGATACGCAGTATTTT	CASTLTSSPDTQYF
many	.	TRBJ2-1	TRBV6-1	TGTGCCAGCAGCCGAGTGGGGCTAAACTACAATGAGCAGTTCTTC	CASSRVGLNYNEQFF
many	TRBD2	TRBJ2-5	TRBV10-1	TGCGCCAGCAGGGCGGGAGGCCAAGAGACCCAGTACTTC	CASRAGGQETQYF
few	TRBD2	TRBJ2-1	TRBV29-1	TGCAGCGTTCTGACTAGCTCGTCCGACCCGGGTGAGCAGTTCTTC	CSVLTSSSDPGEQFF
many	.	TRBJ2-2	TRBV30	TGTGCCTCCCCGAAAAGGGCCGGGGAGCTGTTTTTT	CASPKRAGELFF
many	.	TRBJ1-2	TRBV24-1	TGTGCCACCAGTGATACCCGCTATGGCTACACCTTC	CATSDTRYGYTF
few	.	TRBJ1-1	TRBV27	TGTGCCAGCAGCCCCCCAGGGGAGGTTAAGGCTTTCTTT	CASSPPGEVKAFF
.	TRBD1	TRBJ1-5	TRBV6-4	TGTGCCAGCAGTTACGGGGGACAGGGCTCCAATCAGCCCCAGCATTTT	CASSYGGQGSNQPQHF
many	TRBD1	TRBJ1-1	TRBV5-5	TGTGCCAGCAGCTTTCAGGGGACAGGGAACACTGAAGCTTTCTTT	CASSFQGTGNTEAFF
many	.	TRBJ1-1	TRBV11-1	TGTGCCAGCAGTTGGGGTCCTGAAGCTTTCTTT	CASSWGPEAFF
.	.	TRBJ2-5	TRBV20-1	TGCAGTGCTAGAGTGGGGACTCGGGAGACCCAGTACTTC	CSARVGTRETQYF
.	.	TRBJ2-1	TRBV7-6	TGTGCCAGCAGCTTAGTGACCGGGACTTTAGACAATGAGCAGTTCTTC	CASSLVTGTLDNEQFF
.	.	TRBJ2-7	TRBV5-1	TGCGCCAGCAGCTTGGGTGGTTGGGAGCAGTACTTC	CASSLGGWEQYF
.	.	TRBJ1-5	TRBV28	TGTGCCAGCAGTTTATTTGACGGTAGCAATCAGCCCCAGCATTTT	CASSLFDGSNQPQHF
.	TRBD2	TRBJ2-1	TRBV15	TGTGCCACCAGCGAAGGACTAGCGGGCTTTAATGAGCAGTTCTTC	CATSEGLAGFNEQFF
.	.	TRBJ2-3	TRBV10-3	TGTGCCATCAGTGAGTTACAGCTCACAGATACGCAGTATTTT	CAISELQLTDTQYF
many	.	TRBJ2-7	TRBV7-9	TGTGCCAGCGTCAGGGACTACGAGCAGTACTTC	CASVRDYEQYF
few	TRBD1	TRBJ1-2	TRBV30	TGTGCCTGGAACCTCGACAGGGGTGGTGGCTACACCTTC	CAWNLDRGGGYTF
few	.	TRBJ2-7	TRBV20-1	TGCAGTGCCCCAGGAGAGGGCAACTACGAGCAGTACTTC	CSAPGEGNYEQYF
few	.	TRBJ1-1	TRBV5-1	TGCGCCAGCAGCTTCGAGCCCCAGGGTCCGAACACTGAAGCTTTCTTT	CASSFEPQGPNTEAFF
few	TRBD2	TRBJ2-1	TRBV5-1	TGCGCCAGCAGCTTGGCCGGGCTAGCGGGTATCTACAATGAGCAGTTCTTC	CASSLAGLAGIYNEQFF
.	.	TRBJ1-1	TRBV19	TGTGCCAGTAGACCGTATATCGTGGGGAACACTGAAGCTTTCTTT	CASRPYIVGNTEAFF
many	.	TRBJ1-5	TRBV28	TGTGCCAGCAGTATGATAGACCCAGGAGAGGGGCCCCAGCATTTT	CASSMIDPGEGPQHF
.	.	TRBJ2-2	TRBV6-1	TGTGCCAGCAGTGAAAGTCCTAGCGTTACCGGGGAGCTGTTTTTT	CASSESPSVTGELFF
few	.	TRBJ1-6	TRBV19	TGTGCCAGTAGTTCCGGACCCGGCGGGCACTCACCCCTCCACTTT	CASSSGPGGHSPLHF
.	.	TRBJ2-7	TRBV20-1	TGCAGTGCTAGAGATGGGGCACCCAACTCCTACGAGCAGTACTTC	CSARDGAPNSYEQYF
.	.	TRBJ2-1	TRBV5-4	TGTGCCAGCAGCATGGAAGCTTCTCTTGGGAATGAGCAGTTCTTC	CASSMEASLGNEQFF
many	TRBD2	TRBJ2-1	TRBV2	TGTGCCAGCGCCAAAAAAATTAGCGGGAGGACCAGTGAGCAGTTCTTC	CASAKKISGRTSEQFF
many	.	TRBJ1-5	TRBV20-1	TGCAGTGCTAGAGATTTCCAGGTCGGGAGCAATCAGCCCCAGCATTTT	CSARDFQVGSNQPQHF
many	.	TRBJ1-1	TRBV5-1	TGCGCCAGCAGCCCCGGGACATCGAACACTGAAGCTTTCTTT	CASSPGTSNTEAFF